The T cell receptor (beta chain) under discussion was sequenced for a study of graft-versus-host responses after intestinal transplantation. The starting material, graft tissue, was processed to release intraepithelial and lamina propria lymphocytes. Study findings and constraints: Recipient bone marrow held GvH clones, some seen earlier in ileum or blood.

By share, this clone counts as medium-sized. The antigen is unknown. Other DNA sequences within the sample encode an identical CDR3. Sequenced by immunoSEQ multiplex PCR; TCRdb stores in-frame clones only, minus some. The profile shows around 17,000 clones, 80% of them singletons. Germline V gene lookup returns CDR1 SGHRS and CDR2 YFSETQ. V was shortened by 0 bases and J by 4 bases, with 7 bases between the two germline ends. This CDR3 is 14 amino acids long. The chain recombines TRBV5-1 with TRBJ2-2; TRBD2 is a possible D gene (5 bases). Here the sequenced sample was ileum tissue, taken just over 100 days after intestinal transplant. This receptor was taken from a human patient who received an intestinal transplant, so some T cells may come from the graft donor. The CDR3 here is CASSLARGTGELFF. CDR3 coding DNA: TGCGCCAGCAGCTTGGCCCGGGGCACCGGGGAGCTGTTTTTT. The whole variable domain, remainder taken from reference TRBV5-1 and TRBJ2-2, is KAGVTQTPRYLIKTRGQQVTLSCSPISGHRSVSWYQQTPGQGLQFLFEYFSETQRNKGNFPGRFSGRQFSNSRSEMNVSTLELGDSALYLCASSLARGTGELFFGEGSRLTVL.